A selection of T cell receptor beta chains follows, all from one sample in a study of blood T cell repertoires in COVID-19. TCRdb's copy holds only in-frame clones and misses some; the assay was immunoSEQ multiplex PCR. The sample yields approximately 190,000 clones, 84% seen once. Sequences were obtained from peripheral blood. The receptors derive from a woman in her seventies with active or convalescent COVID-19. The CDR3 runs from the conserved cysteine through the conserved F or W. Each record gives: clone size, D gene, V gene, J gene, CDR3 protein, CDR3 DNA. The D gene is left open where the match is weak. For some rows the clone size is stated as once, few or many, or as a class when expanded; others skip it.

clone size: few
D gene: TRBD1
V gene: TRBV29-1
J gene: TRBJ1-1
CDR3 protein: CSVEGEGTGYTEAFF
CDR3 DNA: TGCAGCGTTGAAGGGGAGGGGACAGGGTACACTGAAGCTTTCTTT

clone size: -
D gene: -
V gene: TRBV6-4
J gene: TRBJ1-1
CDR3 protein: CASRGAASTEAFF
CDR3 DNA: TGTGCCAGCAGGGGGGCGGCGAGCACTGAAGCTTTCTTT

clone size: -
D gene: -
V gene: TRBV5-4
J gene: TRBJ2-2
CDR3 protein: CASSQGLNTGELFF
CDR3 DNA: TGTGCCAGCAGCCAGGGACTTAACACCGGGGAGCTGTTTTTT

clone size: -
D gene: -
V gene: TRBV28
J gene: TRBJ2-2
CDR3 protein: CASSRLDRNTGELFF
CDR3 DNA: TGTGCCAGCAGTCGCCTTGACAGGAACACCGGGGAGCTGTTTTTT

clone size: few
D gene: -
V gene: TRBV18
J gene: TRBJ1-5
CDR3 protein: CASSPPGHWNQPQHF
CDR3 DNA: TGTGCCAGCTCACCACCGGGACATTGGAACCAGCCCCAGCATTTT

clone size: -
D gene: TRBD1
V gene: TRBV5-5
J gene: TRBJ2-6
CDR3 protein: CASSLGTGGFGANVLTF
CDR3 DNA: TGTGCCAGCAGCTTGGGGACAGGGGGCTTTGGGGCCAACGTCCTGACTTTC

clone size: -
D gene: -
V gene: TRBV19
J gene: TRBJ1-4
CDR3 protein: CASSVHSATNEKLFF
CDR3 DNA: TGTGCCAGTAGCGTACACAGTGCAACTAATGAAAAACTGTTTTTT

clone size: -
D gene: -
V gene: TRBV7-2
J gene: TRBJ2-1
CDR3 protein: CASSFDLAGNEQFF
CDR3 DNA: TGTGCCAGCAGCTTTGACCTAGCAGGCAATGAGCAGTTCTTC

clone size: -
D gene: TRBD1
V gene: TRBV19
J gene: TRBJ1-5
CDR3 protein: CASSMGRGLGNQPQHF
CDR3 DNA: TGTGCCAGTAGTATGGGCAGGGGGCTTGGGAATCAGCCCCAGCATTTT

clone size: -
D gene: TRBD2
V gene: TRBV10-3
J gene: TRBJ2-1
CDR3 protein: CAISSAGEKGEQFF
CDR3 DNA: TGTGCCATTTCTTCGGCGGGAGAAAAAGGTGAGCAGTTCTTC

clone size: -
D gene: -
V gene: TRBV7-9
J gene: TRBJ1-2
CDR3 protein: CASSFSGLANYGYTF
CDR3 DNA: TGTGCCAGCAGCTTTTCAGGGCTCGCTAACTATGGCTACACCTTC

clone size: -
D gene: TRBD2
V gene: TRBV6-5
J gene: TRBJ2-5
CDR3 protein: CASSSSGQETQYF
CDR3 DNA: TGTGCCAGCAGTTCTAGCGGCCAAGAGACCCAGTACTTC

clone size: -
D gene: TRBD1
V gene: TRBV11-2
J gene: TRBJ2-7
CDR3 protein: CASSFGAGGYEQYF
CDR3 DNA: TGTGCCAGCAGCTTTGGGGCAGGGGGCTACGAGCAGTACTTC

clone size: -
D gene: -
V gene: TRBV2
J gene: TRBJ2-7
CDR3 protein: CASSWLGSQNYEQYF
CDR3 DNA: TGTGCCAGCAGTTGGCTAGGTTCCCAAAACTACGAGCAGTACTTC

clone size: once
D gene: -
V gene: TRBV4-1
J gene: TRBJ2-7
CDR3 protein: CASSHPLGEQYF
CDR3 DNA: TGCGCCAGCAGCCACCCACTGGGAGAACAGTACTTC

clone size: -
D gene: -
V gene: TRBV7-9
J gene: TRBJ1-2
CDR3 protein: CASSYGRGGSNYGYTF
CDR3 DNA: TGTGCCAGCAGCTACGGAAGGGGTGGAAGCAACTATGGCTACACCTTC

clone size: -
D gene: -
V gene: TRBV9
J gene: TRBJ2-7
CDR3 protein: CASSVGFGTYEQYF
CDR3 DNA: TGTGCCAGCAGCGTAGGGTTCGGGACCTACGAGCAGTACTTC

clone size: once
D gene: TRBD1
V gene: TRBV9
J gene: TRBJ2-1
CDR3 protein: CASSGPGQGYNEQFF
CDR3 DNA: TGTGCCAGCAGCGGTCCGGGACAGGGTTACAATGAGCAGTTCTTC

clone size: -
D gene: -
V gene: TRBV7-6
J gene: TRBJ1-6
CDR3 protein: CASSKQGYDSPLHF
CDR3 DNA: TGTGCCAGCAGCAAACAGGGTTATGATTCACCCCTCCACTTT

clone size: -
D gene: -
V gene: TRBV27
J gene: TRBJ1-2
CDR3 protein: CASSLYGEYGYTF
CDR3 DNA: TGTGCCAGCAGTTTATACGGAGAGTATGGCTACACCTTC